The 11 T cell receptor beta chains in this list originate from one sample, sequenced in a study of cytomegalovirus exposure and HLA in healthy donors. PCR used 60 Vbeta primers and 13 Jbeta primers. Method: immunoSEQ multiplex PCR; TCRdb's copy keeps in-frame clones and lacks some. The data contain some 110,000 clones, approximately 86% of them singletons. Sequenced input: PBMCs. The origin of the receptors is a young man in good health and CMV-seronegative.

This clone was seen once. The V call is TRBV13, the J call TRBJ2-7; 8 nucleotides align to TRBD1. V lost 3 bases and J lost 3; bases outside the gene matches: 7. Per the germline V gene, CDR1 is PRHDT and CDR2 is FYEKMQ (reference sequence). The CDR3 runs to 15 residues. The CDR3 loop is CASSLDRDLHYEQYF. CDR3 sequence (DNA): TGTGCCAGCAGCTTGGACAGGGACCTACACTACGAGCAGTACTTC. The full variable domain, rest sourced from reference TRBV13 and TRBJ2-7, is AAGVIQSPRHLIKEKRETATLKCYPIPRHDTVYWYQQGPGQDPQFLISFYEKMQSDKGSIPDRFSAQQFSDYHSELNMSSLELGDSALYFCASSLDRDLHYEQYFGPGTRLTVT.

The DNA for the CDR3 is TGTGCCAGCAGCTTCAGCGGACCCTCCTACAATGAGCAGTTCTTC. Its translation: CASSFSGPSYNEQFF. The rearrangement joins TRBV6-5 to TRBJ2-1, with D perhaps matching TRBD2 (5 bases). V lost 6 bases, J lost 0 bases, and 12 bases lay in between. Looked up from germline, CDR1 is MNHEY and CDR2 is SVGAGI. There are 15 residues in the CDR3.

V is TRBV5-4 and J is TRBJ2-3; 12 bases fit TRBD2. The germline V gene encodes CDR1 SGHNT and CDR2 YYREEE (reference sequence). Unmatched junction bases numbered 10, after V lost 6 bases and J lost 5 bases. This CDR3 has 16 residues. The CDR3: CASTAPTSGRRDTQYF. The CDR3 nucleotides read TGTGCCAGCACCGCGCCAACTAGCGGGAGGCGAGATACGCAGTATTTT.

This clone was counted a single time. The chain combines TRBV5-4 with TRBJ2-5; TRBD2 matches 7 bases. The J segment lost 1 base and the V segment lost 7 bases, leaving 13 bases of the junction unmatched. This CDR3 spans 16 amino acids. Germline loops: CDR1 SGHNT, CDR2 YYREEE (reference sequence). This CDR3 is CASFPSELAPQETQYF. The CDR3 DNA reads TGTGCCAGCTTCCCGTCCGAACTAGCGCCCCAAGAGACCCAGTACTTC.

This clone came up a few times. This chain links TRBV5-1 with TRBJ1-1, with a tentative D call TRBD1 (5 bases). V dropped 4 bases and J dropped 0 bases, with 16 bases sitting between them. Looked up from germline, CDR1 is SGHRS and CDR2 is YFSETQ. The CDR3 is 16 amino acids. This CDR3 is CASSPAMTALNTEAFF. The CDR3 DNA is TGCGCCAGCAGCCCAGCCATGACAGCGTTGAACACTGAAGCTTTCTTT.

The chain combines TRBV18 with TRBJ1-1; D remains ambiguous. Germline V gene data show CDR1 as KGHSH and CDR2 as LQKENI. Trimming cost V 6 bases and J 0 bases, with 17 bases left between them. The CDR3 sequence is 16 residues long. CDR3 in amino acids: CASSLQSAPMNTEAFF. The CDR3 bases are TGTGCCAGCTCCCTACAGTCGGCCCCCATGAACACTGAAGCTTTCTTT.

The sample holds a few counts of this clone. The chain recombines TRBV2 with TRBJ2-2; no definite D call. The CDR3 consists of 12 residues. Trimming removed 6 bases from V and 7 bases from J, with 9 bases in between. Germline V gene data show CDR1 as SNHLY and CDR2 as FYNNEI. CDR3: CASRARGGELFF. The CDR3 nucleotides are TGTGCCAGCAGGGCCAGAGGCGGGGAGCTGTTTTTT.

The chain recombines TRBV4-3 with TRBJ2-7; tentative D call: TRBD2 (6 bases). Germline loops: CDR1 LGHNA, CDR2 YSLEER. V lost 1 base and J 6 bases, leaving 10 bases between the germline ends. The CDR3 length is 13 residues. CDR3 coding DNA: TGCGCCAGCAGCCAAGCGGGGGTTAGCGAGCAGTACTTC. Translation gives CASSQAGVSEQYF.

V and J are TRBV7-9 and TRBJ2-5, with D maybe TRBD2 (5 bases). The CDR3 extends over 15 amino acids. CDR1 is SEHNR and CDR2 is FQNEAQ in the germline V gene (reference sequence). V gave up 5 bases and J gave up 0 bases, with 13 bases separating them. The CDR3 sequence: CASSLDLPYQETQYF. The DNA for the CDR3 is TGTGCCAGCAGCCTGGACTTACCGTACCAAGAGACCCAGTACTTC.

The genes are TRBV27 and TRBJ2-1, with D tentatively TRBD2 (6 bases). Trimming took off 3 bases at V and 3 bases at J, with 9 bases between the two ends. The CDR3 has 14 residues. The V gene's germline CDR1 is MNHEY and CDR2 SMNVEV (reference sequence). CDR3 nucleotide sequence: TGTGCCAGCAGTTTCCCGGGGGACTACAATGAGCAGTTCTTC. This encodes CASSFPGDYNEQFF.

V usage is TRBV11-2 and J usage is TRBJ2-1; D possibly corresponds to TRBD1 (5 bases). Looked up from germline, CDR1 is SGHAT and CDR2 is FQNNGV. This CDR3 comprises 14 residues. Between the trimmed V and J ends, which lost 3 bases and 6 bases, there was a span of 12 bases. The CDR3 bases are TGTGCCAGCAGCTTTGGCGAAAGGGGCAATGAGCAGTTCTTC. This gives the protein CASSFGERGNEQFF.